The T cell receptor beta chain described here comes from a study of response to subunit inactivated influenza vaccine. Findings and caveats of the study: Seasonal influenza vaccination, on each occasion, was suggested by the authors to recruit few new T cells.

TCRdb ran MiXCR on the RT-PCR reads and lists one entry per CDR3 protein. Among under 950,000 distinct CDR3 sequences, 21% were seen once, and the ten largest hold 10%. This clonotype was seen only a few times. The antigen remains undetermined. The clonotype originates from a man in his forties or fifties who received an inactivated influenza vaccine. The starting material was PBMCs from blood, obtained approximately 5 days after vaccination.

The CDR3 here is CASSMGQTYEQYF. For the CDR3, the DNA is TGTGCCAGCAGCATGGGACAGACCTACGAGCAGTACTTC. This chain uses TRBV7-9 with TRBJ2-7, with 7 positions matching TRBD1. V dropped 5 bases and J dropped 2; count of bases not matched to a gene: 3. The CDR3 is 13 residues long. Germline lookup yields CDR1 SEHNR and CDR2 FQNEAQ (reference sequence). Using reference TRBV7-9 and TRBJ2-7 for the parts outside the CDR3, the full variable domain is DTGVSQNPRHKITKRGQNVTFRCDPISEHNRLYWYRQTLGQGPEFLTYFQNEAQLEKSRLLSDRFSAERPKGSFSTLEIQRTEQGDSAMYLCASSMGQTYEQYFGPGTRLTVT.